This T cell receptor beta chain stems from a study of cytomegalovirus exposure and HLA in healthy donors. Background on the study: Assignment to the Caucasian-associated ancestry cluster applied to roughly 80% of the approximately 370 genotyped donors.

Note on this clone: As yet, its antigen is unknown. A junction boundary mismatches the germline segment, possibly from a read error.

Regarding the study as a whole: Later analysis found that TCR beta chains associated with HLA were more clonally expanded than other, equally common chains. It is likely that the observed cluster of highly shared sequence variants was a sequencing artifact.

PCR employed 60 Vbeta and 13 Jbeta primers. Using immunoSEQ multiplex PCR, the repertoire was profiled, and TCRdb retains in-frame clones only, with some absent. The sample carries some 110,000 clones, 50% to 75% recorded once. As for the donors, each was a healthy bone marrow donor. Germline-derived CDR1 and CDR2 are MNHEY and SVGAGI. CDR3 length: 15 residues. This sequence originates from a woman aged 40-49 years in good health and CMV-seropositive. The sequenced material came from PBMCs. The rearrangement joins TRBV6-5 to TRBJ1-2; 7 bases agree with TRBD1. CDR3 sequence: CASSQDRDIFWGYPF. The CDR3 DNA is TGTGCCAGCAGTCAAGACAGGGATATCTTTTGGGGCTACCCCTTC.